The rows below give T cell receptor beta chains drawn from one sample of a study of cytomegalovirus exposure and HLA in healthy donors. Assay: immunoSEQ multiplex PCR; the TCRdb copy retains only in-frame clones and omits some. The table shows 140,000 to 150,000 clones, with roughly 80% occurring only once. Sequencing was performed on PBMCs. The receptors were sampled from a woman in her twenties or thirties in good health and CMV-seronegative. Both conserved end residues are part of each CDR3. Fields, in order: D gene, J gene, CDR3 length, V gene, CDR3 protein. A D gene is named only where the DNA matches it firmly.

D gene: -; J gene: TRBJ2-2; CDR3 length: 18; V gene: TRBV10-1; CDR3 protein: CASSESKGGHPNTGELFF
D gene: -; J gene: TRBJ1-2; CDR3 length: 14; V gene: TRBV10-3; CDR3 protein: CAISESGGDYGYTF
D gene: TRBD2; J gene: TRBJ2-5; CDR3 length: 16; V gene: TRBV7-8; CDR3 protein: CASSSIPTSGEETQYF
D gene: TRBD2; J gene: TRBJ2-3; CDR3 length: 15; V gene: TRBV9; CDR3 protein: CASSVLAGGHHTQYF
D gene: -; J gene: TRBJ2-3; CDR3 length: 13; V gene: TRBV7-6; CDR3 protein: CSSSFYSTDTQYF
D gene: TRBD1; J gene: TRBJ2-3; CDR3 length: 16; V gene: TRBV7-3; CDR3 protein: CASSRYGQGGTDTQYF
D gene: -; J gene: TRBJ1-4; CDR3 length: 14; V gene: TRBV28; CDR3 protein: CASRFGATNEKLFF
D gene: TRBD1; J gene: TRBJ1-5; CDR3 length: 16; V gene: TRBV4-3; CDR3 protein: CASSQDRGQGGQPQHF
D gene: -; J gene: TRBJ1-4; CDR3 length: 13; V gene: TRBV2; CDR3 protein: CASKRDFNEKLFF
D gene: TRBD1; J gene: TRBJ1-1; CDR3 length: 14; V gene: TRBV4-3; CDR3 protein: CASSQDRGQGKAFF
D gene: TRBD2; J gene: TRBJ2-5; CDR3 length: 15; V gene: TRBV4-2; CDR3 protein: CASSQELAGGETQYF
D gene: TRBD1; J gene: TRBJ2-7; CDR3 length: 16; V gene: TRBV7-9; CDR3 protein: CASSSSPGQGKDEQYF
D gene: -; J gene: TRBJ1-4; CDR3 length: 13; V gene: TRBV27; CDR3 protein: CASRAVNNEKLFF
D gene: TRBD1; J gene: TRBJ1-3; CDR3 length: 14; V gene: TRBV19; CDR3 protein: CASRTGGLGNTIYF
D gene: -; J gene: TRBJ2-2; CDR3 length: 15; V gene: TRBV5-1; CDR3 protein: CASSLGQPNTGELFF
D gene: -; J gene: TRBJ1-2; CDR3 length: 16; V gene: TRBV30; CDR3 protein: CAWSVSTSPTQYGYTF
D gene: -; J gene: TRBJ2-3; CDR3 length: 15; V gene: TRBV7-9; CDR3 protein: CASSSKGGSTDTQYF
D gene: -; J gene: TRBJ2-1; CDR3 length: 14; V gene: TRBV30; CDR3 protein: CAWDGGRSYNEQFF
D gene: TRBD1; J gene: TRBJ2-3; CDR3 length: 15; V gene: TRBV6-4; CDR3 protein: CASSEGTVHTDTQYF
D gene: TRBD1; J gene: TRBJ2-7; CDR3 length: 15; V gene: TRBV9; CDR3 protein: CASSLGTGGSYEQYF
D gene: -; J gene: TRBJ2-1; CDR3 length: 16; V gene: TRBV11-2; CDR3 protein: CASSLDTVADYNEQFF
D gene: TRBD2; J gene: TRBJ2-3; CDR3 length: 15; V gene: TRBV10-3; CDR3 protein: CAITNPGGDTDTQYF
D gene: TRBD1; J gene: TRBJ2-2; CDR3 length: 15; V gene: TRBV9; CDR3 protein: CASSAGQGRSGELFF
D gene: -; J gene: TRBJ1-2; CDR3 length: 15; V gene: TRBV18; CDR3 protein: CASSPGRGWNYGYTF
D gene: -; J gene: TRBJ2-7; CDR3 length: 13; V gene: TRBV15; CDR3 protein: CATSRELIYEQYF
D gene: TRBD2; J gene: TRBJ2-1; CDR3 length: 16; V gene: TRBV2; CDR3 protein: CASRPPGGRAYNEQFF
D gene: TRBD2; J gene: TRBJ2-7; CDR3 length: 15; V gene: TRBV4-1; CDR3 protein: CASSQGGGSSYEQYF
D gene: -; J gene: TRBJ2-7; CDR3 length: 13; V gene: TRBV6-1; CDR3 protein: CASSDAGPYEQYF
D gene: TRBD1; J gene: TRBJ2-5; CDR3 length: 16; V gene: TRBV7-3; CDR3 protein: CASSLSTGVGQETQYF
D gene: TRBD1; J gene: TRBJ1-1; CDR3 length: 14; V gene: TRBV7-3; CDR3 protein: CASSPTGAWTEAFF
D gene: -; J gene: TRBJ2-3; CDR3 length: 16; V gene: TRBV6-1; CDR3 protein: CASSDQATPSTDTQYF
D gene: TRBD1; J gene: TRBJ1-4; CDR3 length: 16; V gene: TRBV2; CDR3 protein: CASSEDRGRRGRKLFF
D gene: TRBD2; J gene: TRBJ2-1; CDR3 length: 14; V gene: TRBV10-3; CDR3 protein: CAISATSGGDEQFF
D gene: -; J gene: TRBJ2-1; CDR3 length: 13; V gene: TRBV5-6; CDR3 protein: CASRAGPYNEQFF
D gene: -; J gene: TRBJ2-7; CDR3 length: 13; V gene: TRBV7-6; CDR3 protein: CASSLDRTYEQYF
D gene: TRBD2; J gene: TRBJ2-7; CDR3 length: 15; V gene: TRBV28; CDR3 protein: CASSQAGVYSTEQYF
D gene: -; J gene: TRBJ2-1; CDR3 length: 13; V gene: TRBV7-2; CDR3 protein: CASSLGQNNEQFF
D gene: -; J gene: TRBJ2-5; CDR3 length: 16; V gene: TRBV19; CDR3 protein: CASSMGLGIQQETQYF
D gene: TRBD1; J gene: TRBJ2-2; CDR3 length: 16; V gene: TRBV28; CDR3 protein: CASNDQGAPRAGELFF
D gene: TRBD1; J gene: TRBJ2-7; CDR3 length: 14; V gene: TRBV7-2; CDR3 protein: CASSFADRAHEQYF
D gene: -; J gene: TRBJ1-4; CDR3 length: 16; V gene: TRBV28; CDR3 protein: CASSFYQGATNEKLFF
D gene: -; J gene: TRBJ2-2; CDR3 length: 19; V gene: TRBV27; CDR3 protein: CASSGPRRTAKTSTGELFF
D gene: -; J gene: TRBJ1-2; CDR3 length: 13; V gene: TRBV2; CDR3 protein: CASRGGDYYGYTF
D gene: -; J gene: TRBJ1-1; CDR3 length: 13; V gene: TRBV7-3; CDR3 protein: CASSSGGHTEAFF
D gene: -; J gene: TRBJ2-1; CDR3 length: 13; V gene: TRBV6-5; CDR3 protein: CASSSGQYNEQFF
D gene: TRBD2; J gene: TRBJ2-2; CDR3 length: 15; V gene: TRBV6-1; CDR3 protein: CASRGGGPYTGELFF
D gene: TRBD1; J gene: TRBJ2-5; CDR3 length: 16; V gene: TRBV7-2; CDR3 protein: CASSAQPGQGAETQYF
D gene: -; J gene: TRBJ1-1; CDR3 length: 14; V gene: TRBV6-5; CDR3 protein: CASRQDRISTEAFF
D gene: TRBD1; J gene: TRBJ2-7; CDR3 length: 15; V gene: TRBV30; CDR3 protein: CAWSPGTGATYEQYF
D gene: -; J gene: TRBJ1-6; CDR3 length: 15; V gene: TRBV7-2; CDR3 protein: CASSSAKRANSPLHF
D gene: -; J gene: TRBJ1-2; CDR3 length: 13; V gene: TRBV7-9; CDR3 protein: CASRRADSYGYTF
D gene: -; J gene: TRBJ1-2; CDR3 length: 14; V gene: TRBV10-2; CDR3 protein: CASSESGQGRGYTF
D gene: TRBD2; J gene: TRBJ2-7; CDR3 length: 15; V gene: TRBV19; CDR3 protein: CASSLLAGGHYEQYF
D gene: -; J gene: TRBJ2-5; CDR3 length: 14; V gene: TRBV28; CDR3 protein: CASSPLGVEETQYF